The 22 T cell receptor beta chains in this list originate from one sample, sequenced in a study of regulatory T cells in long-lasting Graves disease. Both iRepertoire HTBI primers and Arm-PCR of CDR3 regions were used to build the TCR beta libraries. TCRdb passed the multiplex PCR reads through MiXCR, listing each CDR3 protein once. The table lists about 530,000 distinct CDR3 sequences, more than 15% of them singletons. Time point in this sample: newly diagnosed GD, antithyroid drugs for less than 3 months. The TCR library used RNA extracted from PBMCs. This sample also belongs to another study, concerning T cells in Graves' hyperthyroidism and ophthalmopathy.

Sample: peripheral blood mononuclear cells (PBMCs), taken at new diagnosis, from a patient treated with antithyroid drugs. Receptors were obtained from a woman aged 35-65 years with Graves disease.

This clonotype came up many times. The chain employs TRBV24-1 and TRBJ2-1; 8 bases are shared with TRBD2. Trimming took 6 bases from V and 8 from J; bases not matched to a gene: 8. In germline, CDR1 is KGHDR, CDR2 SFDVKD. The CDR3 spans 14 residues. The CDR3 DNA reads as TGTGCCACCAGTCAATCGGGGGGGCCTTATGAGCAGTTCTTC. This sequence encodes CATSQSGGPYEQFF.

In its sample, this clonotype was seen many times. The rearrangement uses TRBV2 and TRBJ1-5; tentative D call: TRBD1 (6 bases). The CDR3 extends over 19 amino acids. Germline V gene data show CDR1 as SNHLY and CDR2 as FYNNEI. V was cut by 10 bases and J by 3 bases, with 31 bases left in between. CDR3 region: CATKPPDDLQGMFNQPQHF. CDR3 sequence (DNA): TGTGCCACCAAGCCCCCGGATGATTTACAGGGAATGTTCAATCAGCCCCAGCATTTT.

J is TRBJ1-6 and V is TRBV6-1, with 7 bases aligning to TRBD1. The CDR3 totals 13 residues. Trimming took 7 bases from V and 12 from J; bases not matched to a gene: 9. Germline CDR1 and CDR2: MNHNS and SASEGT. CDR3 sequence reads: CASIPDRRGPLHF. As DNA, the CDR3 is TGTGCCAGCATTCCGGACAGGAGAGGACCCCTCCACTTT.

This clonotype appeared many times. The genes are TRBV3-1 and TRBJ1-2, with 9 bases fitting TRBD1. V shed 0 bases and J 10 bases; nucleotides not matched to a gene: 6. In germline, CDR1 is LGHDT, CDR2 YNNKEL (reference sequence). The CDR3 length is 14 residues. The CDR3 loop is CASSQDGRQGDYTF. CDR3 sequence (DNA): TGTGCCAGCAGCCAAGATGGAAGACAGGGGGACTACACCTTC.

This clonotype was counted at least ten times. This chain links TRBV18 with TRBJ1-4; D gene ambiguous. The CDR3 is 11 amino acids. V was pared by 2 bases and J by 12 bases, with 7 bases between. From germline, CDR1 is KGHSH and CDR2 LQKENI. The CDR3 nucleotides are TGTGCCAGCTCACCATTGGACCAACTGTTTTTT. As protein: CASSPLDQLFF. The full variable domain, its missing parts supplied by reference TRBV18 and TRBJ1-4, is NAGVMQNPRHLVRRRGQEARLRCSPMKGHSHVYWYRQLPEEGLKFMVYLQKENIIDESGMPKERFSAEFPKEGPSILRIQQVVRGDSAAYFCASSPLDQLFFGSGTQLSVL.

This clonotype has a count of ten or more. This chain joins TRBV20-1 and TRBJ2-1; 8 nucleotides agree with TRBD1. The length of the CDR3 is 11 residues. J gave up 9 bases and V 6 bases, and 4 bases lay outside the gene matches. The V gene's germline CDR1 is DFQATT and CDR2 SNEGSKA (reference sequence). For the CDR3, the DNA is TGCAGTGCGACAGGGGTCGGTGAGCAGTTCTTC. Protein sequence: CSATGVGEQFF.

This clonotype has ten or more counts. V usage is TRBV20-1 and J usage is TRBJ2-3, with TRBD2 as a possible D gene (6 bases). Trimming pared 5 bases from V and 8 bases from J, leaving 23 bases between. There are 15 residues in the CDR3. The germline V gene has CDR1 DFQATT and CDR2 SNEGSKA (reference sequence). In nucleotides, the CDR3 is TGCAGTGCTGGGGGTGGGGACTTCCCTAACCCTACGCAGTATTTT. As protein: CSAGGGDFPNPTQYF.

This clonotype was counted only a few times. This chain connects TRBV25-1 to TRBJ2-1, with TRBD1 matching over 9 bases. This CDR3 is built from 13 residues. The junction had 5 bases not matched to a gene; V was cut back by 2 bases and J by 12 bases. CDR1 is MGHDK, CDR2 SYGVNS, per germline. The CDR3 here is CASSETGGGGQFF. CDR3 coding DNA: TGTGCCAGCAGTGAAACAGGGGGCGGTGGGCAGTTCTTC.

In its sample, this clonotype was seen many times. The rearrangement links TRBV5-6 to TRBJ1-2; unclear D gene. There are 14 residues in the CDR3. Germline CDR1 reads SGHDT; CDR2 reads YYEEEE. Trimming left V 4 bases short and J 4 bases short, with 14 bases between. The CDR3 protein is CASSTAAESYGYTF. The CDR3 DNA is TGTGCCAGCAGCACAGCGGCAGAGAGCTATGGCTACACCTTC.

This clonotype occurred many times. The J gene is TRBJ1-5, the V gene TRBV12-3 or TRBV12-4, with D unresolved. Between the trimmed V and J ends, which lost 1 base and 5 bases, there was a span of 9 bases. This CDR3 is built from 14 residues. This CDR3 reads CASSLERPDQPQHF. Here the CDR3 DNA reads TGTGCCAGCAGTTTAGAACGTCCAGATCAGCCCCAGCATTTT.

This clonotype was detected ten times or more. V gene TRBV15 combines with J gene TRBJ1-6, with D hard to call. The CDR3 contains 14 residues. Germline V CDR1 and CDR2: LNHNV, YYDKDF (reference sequence). V dropped 5 bases and J dropped 10 bases, with 15 bases sitting between them. The CDR3 nucleotides are TGTGCCACCAGCGGCCGGGAGCCGGGGTCACCCCTCCACTTT. Its translation is CATSGREPGSPLHF.

The chain links TRBV3-1 to TRBJ2-5; D not resolved. The CDR3 totals 15 residues. Looked up from germline, CDR1 is LGHDT and CDR2 is YNNKEL (reference sequence). Trimming shortened V by 5 bases and J by 2 bases, and 15 bases separated the two germline ends. The DNA for the CDR3 is TGTGCCAGCAGCGACGACACGATAAATCAAGAGACCCAGTACTTC. Translated: CASSDDTINQETQYF.

The chain uses TRBV7-6 and TRBJ1-6; D gene unclear. V was shortened by 5 bases and J by 5 bases, with 7 bases between the two germline ends. The CDR3 has 13 residues. Germline CDR1 and CDR2: SGHVS and FNYEAQ. CDR3 in amino acids: CASSGSNNSPLHF. In DNA form, the CDR3 reads TGTGCCAGCAGCGGGTCGAATAATTCACCCCTCCACTTT.

The table lists this clonotype with a few counts. The V and J genes are TRBV10-1 and TRBJ2-5; D is ambiguous. The CDR3 covers 13 residues. Germline V CDR1 and CDR2: WNHNN, SYGVQD (reference sequence). V lost 6 bases and J 8 bases, leaving 16 bases between the germline ends. Here the CDR3 reads CASSSGPRGTQYF. CDR3 nucleotide sequence: TGCGCCAGCAGCAGTGGGCCTCGAGGAACCCAGTACTTC.

This clonotype was seen more than once but under ten times. The V call is TRBV20-1, the J call TRBJ2-2; D remains ambiguous. The CDR3 is 12 amino acids. CDR1 and CDR2 (germline): DFQATT, SNEGSKA (reference sequence). V was pared by 7 bases and J by 7 bases, with 13 bases between. Written as DNA, the CDR3 is TGCAGTGTCCAAGGGTTGAGCGGGGAGCTGTTTTTT. Translation gives CSVQGLSGELFF.

As to this clonotype: A much larger clone lies one base from this, so it may be a read error. V and J are TRBV6-2 or TRBV6-3 and TRBJ2-5; 7 bases match TRBD2. The CDR3 length is 14 residues. Germline V gene data show CDR1 as MNHEY and CDR2 as SVGEGT. With 6 bases clipped from V and 3 bases from J, the junction kept 7 bases outside the gene matches. The CDR3 loop reads CASSPTSEEETQYF. The CDR3 region has the DNA TGTGCCAGCAGCCCAACTAGCGAGGAAGAGACCCAGTACTTC.

The J gene is TRBJ1-1, the V gene TRBV7-3; D perhaps matches TRBD1 (6 bases). The CDR3 extends over 13 amino acids. Germline CDR1 and CDR2: SGHTA and FQGTGA. V dropped 6 bases and J dropped 5 bases, with 13 bases sitting between them. CDR3 in amino acids: CASSSTQGTEAFF. CDR3 in DNA: TGTGCCAGCAGTTCTACTCAGGGGACTGAAGCTTTCTTT.

In the case of this clonotype: A much larger clone lies one base from this, so it may be a read error. V is TRBV5-4 and J is TRBJ1-2; TRBD1 matches 8 bases. The CDR3 sequence is 13 residues long. Looked up from germline, CDR1 is SGHNT and CDR2 is YYREEE (reference sequence). Here the CDR3 reads CANSLQGAVGYTF. The CDR3 bases are TGTGCCAACAGCTTGCAGGGGGCGGTAGGCTACACCTTC.

Many counts were recorded for this clonotype. The V call is TRBV11-2, the J call TRBJ2-3; 11 bases match TRBD1. The germline gives CDR1 SGHAT, CDR2 FQNNGV. The CDR3 consists of 14 residues. The V gene end was trimmed by 4 bases and the J gene end by 3 bases; junction bases not matched to a gene: 0. Here the CDR3 DNA reads TGTGCCAGCAGCTGGGACAGGGGGACAGATACGCAGTATTTT. Translating it yields CASSWDRGTDTQYF.

This clonotype has at least ten counts. The chain links TRBV30 to TRBJ1-2; D might be TRBD1 (6 bases). The CDR3 has 12 residues. Trimming stripped 5 bases from V and 4 bases from J, with 11 bases between. CDR1 is GTSNPN and CDR2 is SVGIG in the germline V gene (reference sequence). CDR3 region: CAWDRLVYGYTF. For the CDR3, the DNA is TGTGCCTGGGACAGGTTGGTCTATGGCTACACCTTC. The full variable domain, completed using reference TRBV30 and TRBJ1-2, is SQTIHQWPATLVQPVGSPLSLECTVEGTSNPNLYWYRQAAGRGLQLLFYSVGIGQISSEVPQNLSASRPQDRQFILSSKKLLLSDSGFYLCAWDRLVYGYTFGSGTRLTVV.

This clonotype was seen many times. This chain links TRBV20-1 with TRBJ2-7; unclear D gene. The V gene's germline CDR1 is DFQATT and CDR2 SNEGSKA (reference sequence). The CDR3 runs 12 residues. Trimming shortened V by 6 bases and J by 0 bases, and 9 bases separated the two germline ends. In nucleotides, the CDR3 is TGCAGTGCCCCGGCAGGCTCCTACGAGCAGTACTTC. Translating it yields CSAPAGSYEQYF.

This clonotype was detected a few times. The chain links TRBV7-3 to TRBJ2-1; D may match TRBD1 or TRBD2 (5 bases each). V was cut by 5 bases and J by 8 bases, with 16 bases left in between. Germline-derived CDR1 and CDR2 are SGHTA and FQGTGA. The CDR3 spans 14 residues. In DNA form, the CDR3 reads TGTGCCAGCAGCCGGGATGGGGGAGTTGATGAGCAGTTCTTC. Translating it yields CASSRDGGVDEQFF.